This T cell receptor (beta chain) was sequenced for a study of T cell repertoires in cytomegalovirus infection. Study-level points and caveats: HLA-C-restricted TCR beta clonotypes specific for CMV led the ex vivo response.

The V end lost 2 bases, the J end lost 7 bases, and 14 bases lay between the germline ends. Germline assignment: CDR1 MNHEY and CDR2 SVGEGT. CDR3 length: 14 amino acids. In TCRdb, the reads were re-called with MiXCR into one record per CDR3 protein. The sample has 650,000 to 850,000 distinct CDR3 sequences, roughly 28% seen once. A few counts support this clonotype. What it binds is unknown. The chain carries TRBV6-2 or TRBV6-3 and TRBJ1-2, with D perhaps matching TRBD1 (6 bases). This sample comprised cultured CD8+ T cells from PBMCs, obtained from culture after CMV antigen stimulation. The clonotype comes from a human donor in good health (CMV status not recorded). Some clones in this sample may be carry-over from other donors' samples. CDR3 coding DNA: TGTGCCAGCAGTTACCCTTCCGACAGGACTGGCTACACCTTC. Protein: CASSYPSDRTGYTF.